This passage covers 25 T cell receptor beta chains from one sample sequenced in a study of blood T cell repertoires in COVID-19. The assay was immunoSEQ multiplex PCR, and TCRdb's table has in-frame clones only and misses some. Among about 480,000 clones listed, less than 90% were seen once. The specimen sequenced was peripheral blood. These receptor sequences come from a woman aged 50 to 60 with COVID-19, enrolled during active disease.

The chain employs TRBV18 and TRBJ1-1; TRBD1 might be the D (5 bases). The CDR3 is 16 residues long. The germline V gene encodes CDR1 KGHSH and CDR2 LQKENI. Trimming took off 4 bases at V and 2 bases at J, with 17 bases between the two ends. The DNA for the CDR3 is TGTGCCAGCTCACTGGACGGGGGGTTTATCAACACTGAAGCTTTCTTT. Translating it yields CASSLDGGFINTEAFF.

This CDR3 reads CASIGTGGADTQYF. DNA for the CDR3: TGTGCCAGCATCGGGACAGGGGGCGCGGATACGCAGTATTTT. V is TRBV2 and J is TRBJ2-3, with 12 bases lining up with TRBD1. Trimming at V came to 7 bases and at J to 6 bases, leaving 5 bases not matched to a gene. The V gene's germline CDR1 is SNHLY and CDR2 FYNNEI. The CDR3 sequence is 14 residues long.

V gene TRBV9 combines with J gene TRBJ2-3, with D perhaps TRBD2 (5 bases). There are 12 residues in the CDR3. Germline assignment: CDR1 SGDLS and CDR2 YYNGEE. The germline V and J ends were trimmed by 2 bases and 8 bases, with 9 bases remaining between them. CDR3 protein: CASSVTRGTQYF. The CDR3 DNA sequence: TGTGCCAGCAGCGTCACTAGAGGTACGCAGTATTTT.

The chain is built from TRBV19 and TRBJ1-3; 8 positions match TRBD1. Trimming removed 5 bases from V and 0 bases from J; junction bases left unmatched: 9. Germline CDR1 is LNHDA and CDR2 is SQIVND (reference sequence). The CDR3 has 17 amino acids. The CDR3 spells CASSFAGGQSSGNTIYF. DNA for the CDR3: TGTGCCAGTAGTTTCGCAGGGGGCCAGTCCTCTGGAAACACCATATATTTT.

This clone came up once. This CDR3 is also generated by other DNA sequences in the sample. The chain uses TRBV9 and TRBJ1-3; D is ambiguous. The CDR3 runs 15 residues. V lost 0 bases, J lost 1 base, and 8 bases lay in between. Germline V lookup: CDR1 SGDLS, CDR2 YYNGEE. As DNA, the CDR3 is TGTGCCAGCAGCGTAGGCCCGGGTTCTGGAAACACCATATATTTT. This encodes CASSVGPGSGNTIYF.

The gene calls are TRBV19 and TRBJ2-7, with D possibly matching TRBD2 (6 bases). Trimming cost V 3 bases and J 4 bases, with 10 bases left between them. The length of the CDR3 is 13 residues. CDR1 is LNHDA and CDR2 is SQIVND in the germline V gene (reference sequence). CDR3: CASSIQSGYEQYF. DNA of the CDR3: TGTGCCAGTAGTATTCAGAGCGGGTACGAGCAGTACTTC.

The rearrangement joins TRBV19 to TRBJ2-7; TRBD1 matches 8 bases. The CDR3 totals 15 residues. The junction had 7 bases not matched to a gene; V was cut back by 6 bases and J by 0 bases. The germline CDR1 and CDR2 sequences are LNHDA and SQIVND (reference sequence). CDR3 sequence: CASSPGTGASYEQYF. Written as DNA, the CDR3 is TGTGCCAGTAGCCCCGGGACAGGCGCCTCCTACGAGCAGTACTTC.

The chain is built from TRBV25-1 and TRBJ1-1, with D possibly TRBD1 on 6 matching bases. The CDR3 has 15 amino acids. The V gene lost 10 bases and the J gene lost 1 base, with 19 bases spanning the gap. Germline V gives CDR1 MGHDK, CDR2 SYGVNS. The chain's CDR3 is CATSPPGHKNTEAFF. The CDR3 DNA follows: TGTGCCACCTCCCCTCCGGGACATAAGAACACTGAAGCTTTCTTT.

The rearrangement uses TRBV18 and TRBJ2-3; 12 nucleotides line up with TRBD2. V shed 3 bases, J shed 3 bases, and the junction held 4 bases outside the gene matches. The CDR3 contains 16 residues. Germline-derived CDR1 and CDR2 are KGHSH and LQKENI. Here the CDR3 reads CASSPPTSGGTDTQYF. Here the CDR3 DNA reads TGTGCCAGCTCACCCCCCACTAGCGGGGGGACAGATACGCAGTATTTT.

This chain uses TRBV30 with TRBJ1-4; TRBD1 aligns across 9 bases. The CDR3 runs 18 residues. Germline V gene lookup returns CDR1 GTSNPN and CDR2 SVGIG (reference sequence). J was trimmed by 6 bases and V by 2 bases; bases with no gene match: 16. CDR3 sequence reads: CAWSPNRGRGMNDEKLFF. The CDR3 DNA reads as TGTGCCTGGAGTCCTAACAGGGGGCGCGGTATGAATGATGAAAAACTGTTTTTT.

V usage is TRBV5-4 and J usage is TRBJ1-2; D unresolved. This CDR3 has 16 amino acids. Trimming cost V 1 base and J 3 bases, with 16 bases left between them. In germline, CDR1 is SGHNT, CDR2 YYREEE (reference sequence). This CDR3 reads CASSLRLWASYYGYTF. The CDR3 coding sequence is TGTGCCAGCAGCTTGCGCCTTTGGGCCTCTTACTATGGCTACACCTTC. The complete variable domain, with remaining parts taken from reference TRBV5-4 and TRBJ1-2, reads ETGVTQSPTHLIKTRGQQVTLRCSSQSGHNTVSWYQQALGQGPQFIFQYYREEENGRGNFPPRFSGLQFPNYSSELNVNALELDDSALYLCASSLRLWASYYGYTFGSGTRLTVV.

This sequence joins TRBV3-1 (or the pseudogene TRBV3-2) and TRBJ2-5; TRBD2 is a possible D gene (7 bases). This CDR3 contains 15 residues. V lost 3 bases and J 1 base, leaving 12 bases between the germline ends. Germline V lookup: CDR1 LGHDT, CDR2 YNNKEL (reference sequence). The CDR3 DNA is TGTGCCAGCAGCCAGCGGGCGGGGGCCCAAGAGACCCAGTACTTC. This codes for CASSQRAGAQETQYF.

The chain couples TRBV30 to TRBJ1-2; D gene uncertain. The CDR3 is made up of 13 amino acids. In germline, CDR1 is GTSNPN, CDR2 SVGIG (reference sequence). Trimming removed 3 bases at V and 6 bases at J, with 14 bases between. For the CDR3, the DNA is TGTGCCTGGAGGCCTCTAGGGAGCAATGGCTACACCTTC. It codes for CAWRPLGSNGYTF.

The V and J genes are TRBV27 and TRBJ1-2; 8 nucleotides align to TRBD1. The trim removed 2 bases at V and 4 bases at J, leaving 12 bases unmatched. CDR3 size: 17 residues. The germline V gene encodes CDR1 MNHEY and CDR2 SMNVEV (reference sequence). The CDR3 DNA follows: TGTGCCAGCAGTTTAGGGGGGCGGGACAGGCGGAGCTATGGCTACACCTTC. Residues: CASSLGGRDRRSYGYTF.

The chain carries TRBV23-1 and TRBJ2-4; no clear D gene. TRBV23-1 is filed as an ORF, its function uncertain. V lost 3 bases to trimming and J lost 0 bases, with 15 bases between them. The CDR3 spans 17 residues. CDR3: CASSHLERHLAKNIQYF. CDR3 DNA: TGCGCCAGCAGTCACCTCGAAAGACATTTAGCCAAAAACATTCAGTACTTC.

This clone was picked up many times. J is TRBJ1-1 and V is TRBV9, with 7 nucleotides matching TRBD1. The V and J ends lost 1 base and 8 bases, in that order; junction bases with no gene match: 11. The CDR3 consists of 15 residues. The germline gives CDR1 SGDLS, CDR2 YYNGEE. The CDR3 nucleotides read TGTGCCAGCAGCGTACACCCGCGACAGGGTGAAGAAGCTTTCTTT. Translating gives CASSVHPRQGEEAFF.

The J gene is TRBJ2-3, the V gene TRBV6-5; D is unclear. The length of the CDR3 is 13 residues. Trimming removed 6 bases at V and 4 bases at J, with 11 bases between. The germline CDR1 and CDR2 sequences are MNHEY and SVGAGI. CDR3 bases: TGTGCCAGCAGCAAAAACAGAGCAGATACGCAGTATTTT. Its protein is CASSKNRADTQYF.

The genes are TRBV30 and TRBJ2-3; D is uncertain. This CDR3 has 15 amino acids. The ends were cut back, 2 bases at V and 3 bases at J, with 15 bases in the middle. The V gene's germline CDR1 is GTSNPN and CDR2 SVGIG (reference sequence). This CDR3 is CAWSSPRSETDTQYF. CDR3 bases: TGTGCCTGGAGTTCTCCTCGGAGCGAGACAGATACGCAGTATTTT.

This chain uses TRBV19 with TRBJ1-2; a possible D gene is TRBD1 (5 bases). The CDR3 runs to 14 residues. Per germline, CDR1 LNHDA and CDR2 SQIVND (reference sequence). V lost 8 bases and J lost 4, with 17 bases in between. The CDR3 DNA reads TGTGCCAGTGCGGAGGGGCAGGCACTCTATGGCTACACCTTC. It yields the protein CASAEGQALYGYTF.

This chain joins TRBV9 and TRBJ1-1, with no clear D. Germline CDR1 SGDLS, CDR2 YYNGEE. This CDR3 has 13 residues. With 4 bases removed from V and 7 bases from J, the gap between germline ends came to 14 bases. CDR3 sequence reads: CASSPREVDEAFF. In DNA, the CDR3 is TGTGCCAGCAGCCCCCGGGAAGTAGATGAAGCTTTCTTT.

This clone was detected only once. J is TRBJ1-1 and V is TRBV11-3; D may be TRBD1 (6 bases). CDR1 is SGHNT, CDR2 YENEEA, per germline. The CDR3 runs to 14 residues. V was pared by 1 base and J by 5 bases, with 11 bases between. CDR3 sequence (DNA): TGTGCCAGCAGCTTAGGCGGGGGGGCAACTGAAGCTTTCTTT. It is translated as CASSLGGGATEAFF.

This clone has only one observation. The chain couples TRBV6-5 to TRBJ2-2; maybe TRBD1 (6 bases). The CDR3 has 14 residues. Trimming took 7 bases from V and 3 from J, leaving 12 bases between them. Per germline, CDR1 MNHEY and CDR2 SVGAGI. CDR3 amino acids: CASTWGRDTGELFF. CDR3 nucleotide sequence: TGTGCCAGCACCTGGGGGCGGGACACCGGGGAGCTGTTTTTT.

This clone was seen just once. The chain has TRBV29-1 and TRBJ2-3; 10 positions match TRBD1. After removal of 7 bases from V and 4 bases from J, the junction contained 5 bases not matched to a gene. Germline V gives CDR1 SQVTM, CDR2 ANQGSEA. This CDR3 has 13 amino acids. The CDR3 loop reads CSGGQGLADTQYF. The CDR3 DNA is TGCAGCGGGGGACAGGGGCTGGCAGATACGCAGTATTTT.

The rearrangement joins TRBV6-6 to TRBJ1-2; D perhaps matches TRBD1 (5 bases). CDR1 is MNHNY and CDR2 is SVGAGI in the germline V gene (reference sequence). There are 14 residues in the CDR3. Trimming pared 6 bases from V and 8 bases from J, leaving 19 bases between. The CDR3, as DNA: TGTGCCAGCAGACTGGGGCGGGACCGTGGAGGCTACACCTTC. Translation gives CASRLGRDRGGYTF.

The chain couples TRBV19 to TRBJ2-1, with D possibly being TRBD1 (5 bases). The length of the CDR3 is 15 residues. V was cut by 4 bases and J by 7 bases, with 17 bases left in between. Germline V gene lookup returns CDR1 LNHDA and CDR2 SQIVND (reference sequence). The CDR3 bases are TGTGCCAGTAGTAAGGAAGGGGCCGTTTGGAATGAGCAGTTCTTC. It codes for CASSKEGAVWNEQFF.